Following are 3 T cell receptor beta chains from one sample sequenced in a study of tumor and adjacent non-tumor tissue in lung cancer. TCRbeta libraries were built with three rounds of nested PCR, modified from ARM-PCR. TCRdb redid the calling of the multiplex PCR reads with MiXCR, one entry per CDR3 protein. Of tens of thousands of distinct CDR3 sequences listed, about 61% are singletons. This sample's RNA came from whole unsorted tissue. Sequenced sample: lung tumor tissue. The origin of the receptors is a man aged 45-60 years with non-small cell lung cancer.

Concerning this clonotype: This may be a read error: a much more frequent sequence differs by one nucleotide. The CDR3 region has the DNA TGTGCCAGCAGTTACCACCTAGGGGCAGAGACCCAGTACTTC. Its translation is CASSYHLGAETQYF. The chain recombines TRBV6-6 with TRBJ2-5; a weak D match, TRBD1 (5 bases). This CDR3 region has 14 residues. Trimming removed 2 bases from V and 4 bases from J, with 11 bases in between. CDR1 is MNHNY and CDR2 is SVGAGI in the germline V gene (reference sequence).

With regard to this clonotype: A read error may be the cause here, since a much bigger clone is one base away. CDR3 residues: CASSRTGGSNQPQHF. For the CDR3, the DNA is TGTGCCAGCAGTAGGACAGGGGGTAGCAATCAGCCCCAGCATTTT. This chain joins TRBV12-3 or TRBV12-4 and TRBJ1-5; 10 positions match TRBD1. The CDR3 contains 15 residues. V lost 5 bases and J lost 0; bases outside the gene matches: 1.

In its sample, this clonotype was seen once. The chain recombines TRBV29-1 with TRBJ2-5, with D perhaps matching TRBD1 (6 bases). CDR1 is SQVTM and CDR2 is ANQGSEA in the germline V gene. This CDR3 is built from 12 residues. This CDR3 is CRGVQGGETQYF. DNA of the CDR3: TGCAGGGGAGTACAGGGTGGGGAGACCCAGTACTTC.